This T cell receptor beta chain originates from a study of T cell responses to AZD1222 COVID-19 vaccine. This table comes from immunoSEQ multiplex PCR, and its TCRdb copy is limited to in-frame clones, with some not included. The sample holds about 100,000 clones, roughly nine tenths seen once. Per germline, CDR1 LNHDA and CDR2 SQIVND (reference sequence). The CDR3 runs 18 residues. V was shortened by 5 bases and J by 8 bases, with 28 bases between the two germline ends. This chain uses TRBV19 with TRBJ2-1; D uncertain. The TCR was taken from an adult in good health. The material sequenced was peripheral blood, taken on day 0 of AZD1222 vaccination. This CDR3 is CASSPYRYRWTQYDEQFF. CDR3 bases: TGTGCCAGTAGTCCCTATCGGTACCGCTGGACCCAATACGATGAGCAGTTCTTC. Based on the CDR3 plus reference TRBV19 and TRBJ2-1, the full variable domain is DGGITQSPKYLFRKEGQNVTLSCEQNLNHDAMYWYRQDPGQGLRLIYYSQIVNDFQKGDIAEGYSVSREKKESFPLTVTSAQKNPTAFYLCASSPYRYRWTQYDEQFFGPGTRLTVL.